This T cell receptor (beta chain) comes out of a study of blood T cells in healthy people across ages (dated by TCRdb to between 2015 and 2017). Regarding the study in general: Template switching captured roughly one uniquely barcoded TCR beta cDNA molecule per two T cells in model experiments. For two donors (one aged 18 to 29 and one aged 80 or older), the study analyzed two additional independent replicas of 1 million unique cDNA reads from the same blood draw. To avoid experimental bias, donors of different ages were distributed randomly across sequencing lanes. Four age groups were formed from the donors: young (average 16 years), middle-aged (just under 40), aged (over 55) and long-lived (roughly 88). To track age-related changes in TCR beta repertoire diversity, the study relied on deep sequencing normalized with unique cDNA molecular identifiers. Broad study findings and their caveats: A strong correlation was found between observed TCR beta diversity and the percentage of naive T cells measured by flow cytometry. The long-lived group showed more naive CD4+ T cells, fewer expanded clones and increased TCR diversity than the aged group, suggesting age selection. Estimates of total diversity based on one million sequenced T cells were regarded as lower bounds and as underestimates. As age increased, observed TCR beta diversity per million T cells dropped in a roughly linear way, and a significant reduction was already evident by age roughly 40. Bulk unsorted PBMC profiling prevented conclusive comparison of naive and antigen-experienced compartments. Because donor CMV infection status was unknown, age-related changes in expanded clonotypes were potentially confounded.

Germline trimming: 2 bases from V, 9 bases from J; junction bases outside gene matches: 10. The CDR1 and CDR2 encoded by the germline V gene are SGHDT and YYEEEE. There are 15 amino acids in the CDR3, from cysteine to phenylalanine inclusive. Left in the record is the CDR3 DNA by itself, 45 bases read in frame from the first base. With regard to this clonotype: Its antigen is not yet known. A read error is possible here, since a much larger clone lies one base away.

The 35 to 40 donors, aged about 6 to 95 years, were systemically healthy Caucasian individuals from Russia. Roughly 11 milliliters of peripheral blood were drawn from each donor into EDTA-treated Vacutainer tubes. Ficoll-Paque density-gradient centrifugation was used to isolate PBMCs, with at least 7 million per sample. Trizol reagent was used to extract total RNA from PBMCs, with at least 6 micrograms per sample. For every donor, flow cytometry on a PBMC aliquot measured the percentage of naive CD45RAhigh/CD27high T cells. The library was produced with 5' RACE. Instrument used: Illumina HiSeq 2500. A second PCR of roughly 7 to 11 cycles was performed with a sample-barcoded 5' primer and a J-beta primer mix. Each TCR beta cDNA molecule received a unique molecular identifier from a template-switch 5' adaptor carrying 12 random nucleotides. Each sample yielded at least 3 million CDR3-containing paired-end reads. First-strand cDNA was synthesized from all RNA with the Mint cDNA synthesis kit, primed by a TRBC-specific oligonucleotide. Following uracil-DNA glycosylase treatment, a first 18-cycle PCR with universal primers M1SS and BC2_uni_R was performed on all cDNA. As for the authors' bioinformatics: For normalization, 1 million high-quality reads were randomly selected from each sample, with every read carrying a distinct molecular identifier. Instead of being binned into consensus sequences, reads with shared molecular identifiers were discarded. MiTCR, set to a Q25 quality threshold and the strictest error-elimination algorithm, was used for CDR3 identification, clonotype clustering and error correction. Lower-bound total TCR beta diversity was estimated with a nonparametric unseen species model using Euler transformation. TCRdb applied fastp at Q25 and MiXCR to the public reads, then kept only in-frame beta chains. CDR3 protein duplicates are merged, each entry listing the most common genes and DNA. These V and J calls originate from TCRdb's pipeline instead of the authors' own analysis. The sample table records about 780,000 distinct CDR3 sequences; less than 60% of these occur just once. The ten biggest clones cover roughly 20% of the sample.

The sample was blood. The sequence was obtained from a man older than 75 in good health. In this chain, TRBV5-6 is recombined with TRBJ2-1; a stretch of 8 junction bases matches TRBD1. The DNA sequence is TGTGCCAGCAGCTTCAGGACAGGGACAGGTAGTGAGCAGTTCTTC. This encodes CASSFRTGTGSEQFF.